This TCR beta chain was recovered during a study of T cell responses to AZD1222 COVID-19 vaccine. Germline lookup yields CDR1 MGHRA and CDR2 YSYEKL. V was cut by 5 bases and J by 5 bases, with 12 bases left in between. The CDR3 covers 13 residues. Profiled with immunoSEQ multiplex PCR; TCRdb holds only in-frame clones, not every one. This sample carries about 270,000 clones, 90% to 95% of them seen once, and the ten largest clones take less than 0.65%. Concerning this clone: Its antigen remains unknown.

Findings and caveats of the study: A mostly white British donor set with more females was recruited, and clonal diversity was possibly underestimated. Targets within unmutated variant regions were reportedly found for nearly half of spike-specific TCRs. Spike-specific TCR breadth and depth went up after people got two AZD1222 doses.

The sequence was obtained from an adult who received the AZD1222 COVID-19 vaccine. The sample here was peripheral blood, taken 28 days after the second AZD1222 dose. The J gene is TRBJ2-5, the V gene TRBV4-1, with D perhaps matching TRBD1 (6 bases). The CDR3 here is CASSKQGWETQYF. CDR3 sequence (DNA): TGCGCCAGCAGCAAACAGGGCTGGGAGACCCAGTACTTC.